This TCR beta chain was sequenced for a study of shared clonotypes between healthy human individuals (dated by TCRdb to between 2020 and 2021). In terms of the full investigation: The cohort comprised a couple of women and a few men aged 18 to 49 years. Blood TCR repertoires of a handful of healthy adults were deeply sequenced to estimate repertoire size and the extent of clonotype sharing between individuals. To increase sequencing depth and limit assay-specific biases, different laboratories used diverse techniques to prepare libraries and sequence TCR repertoires. Each donor's leukapheresis produced roughly between about 0.8 and 8.9 billion PBMCs.

Using the deep immunoSEQ assay, TCR CDR3 regions were amplified from genomic DNA by multiplex PCR. Extracted genomic DNA from each cell subset was distributed evenly across all wells of several immunoSEQ 96-well plates, and each plate was treated as a replicate. For unsorted PBMC, each replicate PCR was loaded with roughly 330 ng genomic DNA, equivalent to tens of thousands of T cell genomes. Ten immunoSEQ deep assay plates were used to sequence the unsorted PBMC genomic DNA. Purified libraries were measured with a Qubit 3.0 fluorometer, size-checked on a Bioanalyzer 2100, and measured again with the KAPA Library Quantification kit. Every immunoSEQ 96-well plate was sequenced on a dedicated single-read 150-cycle Illumina NextSeq 550 flow cell. From the authors' description of their analysis: Because the immunoSEQ output included only junctional sequences and no quality scores, the filtering could not be the same as the filtering used for full-length reads. Sequences were annotated with PyIR, a Python wrapper for IgBLAST v1.9, using IMGT germline references to assign V/J genes and CDR3. Reads were removed for weak V/J assignments (E-value above 1e-6), missing CDR3, stop codons, out-of-frame junctions, or ambiguous translated residues. A V3J clonotype was defined by an identical inferred V gene, J gene, and CDR3 amino acid sequence. The percentage overlap between two repertoires was calculated by dividing the number of shared unique clonotypes by the size of the smaller repertoire. RTK rarefaction, the Chao1 estimator, and Recon v2.1 estimates of unobserved clonotypes were used to assess repertoire richness. Imported from immuneACCESS, the table was reduced by TCRdb to in-frame sequences with V and J called. These copies leave out some clones; in studies compared against another copy, an unresolved V gene accounts for under half, and the cause of the remainder is not known. V, J and clone size are taken as reported in that table, and D and trimming were inferred from the DNA itself. In all, the sample holds roughly 480,000 clones, and less than 80% of those were seen once. The ten most abundant clones make up approximately 12% of the sample.

Donors were healthy HIV-negative adults with no recently reported acute infections or vaccinations. Every donor was a Caucasian adult residing in Nashville, Tennessee, USA. For unsorted samples, about 90 million PBMCs were counted and genomic DNA was extracted with the QIAamp DNA Blood Mini kit. Blood was collected by leukapheresis, and PBMCs were isolated by Ficoll-Histopaque density gradient centrifugation and then cryopreserved in liquid nitrogen vapor phase. As to this clone: This clone's antigen is unknown. Base qualities are not provided; no much larger clone lies one nucleotide away.

V gives up 3 bases and J gives up 3 bases, and the segment between their germline ends measures 9 bases. Sequences LGHNA (CDR1) and YNFKEQ (CDR2) are obtained from the germline V gene. The CDR3 covers 14 residues, taking in both the cysteine and the phenylalanine. Only CDR3 DNA remains: 42 bases, in frame from the first base. Study-wide conclusions, independent of this receptor: The small number of donors limited the genetic and exposure-history diversity represented. Sampling was restricted to blood, and TCR repertoires in tissues likely differ from the TCR repertoires found in blood. Pairwise subsampling indicated that sequencing depth was expected to affect the degree of clonotype sharing among donors.

This TCR was recovered from a middle-aged woman in good health. Some clones in this sample may be carry-over from other donors' samples. Sample: PBMCs. In this chain, TRBV4-2 is recombined with TRBJ1-5; a tentative D call is TRBD1 (5 bases match). The CDR3 amino acid sequence is: CASSQGTTNQPQHF. Here is the DNA: TGTGCCAGCAGCCAGGGGACTACCAATCAGCCCCAGCATTTT.